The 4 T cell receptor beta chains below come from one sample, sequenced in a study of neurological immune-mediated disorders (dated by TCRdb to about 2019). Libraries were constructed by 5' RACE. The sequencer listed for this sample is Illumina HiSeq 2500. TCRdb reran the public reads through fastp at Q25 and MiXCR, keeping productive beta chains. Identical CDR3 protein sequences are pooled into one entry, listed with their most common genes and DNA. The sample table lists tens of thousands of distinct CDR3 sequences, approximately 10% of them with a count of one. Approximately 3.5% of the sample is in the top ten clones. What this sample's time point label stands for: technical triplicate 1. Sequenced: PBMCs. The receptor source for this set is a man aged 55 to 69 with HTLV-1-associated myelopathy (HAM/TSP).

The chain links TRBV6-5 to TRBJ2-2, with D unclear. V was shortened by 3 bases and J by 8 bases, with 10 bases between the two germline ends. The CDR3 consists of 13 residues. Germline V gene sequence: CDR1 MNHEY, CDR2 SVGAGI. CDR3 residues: CASSYKGTGELFF. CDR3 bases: TGTGCCAGCAGTTATAAGGGAACTGGGGAGCTGTTTTTT.

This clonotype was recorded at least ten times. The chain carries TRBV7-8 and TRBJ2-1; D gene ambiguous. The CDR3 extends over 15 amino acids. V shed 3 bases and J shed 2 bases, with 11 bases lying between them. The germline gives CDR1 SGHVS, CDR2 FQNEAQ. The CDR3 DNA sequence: TGTGCCAGCAGCTTGCCTGGGCGCCCCTACAATGAGCAGTTCTTC. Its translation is CASSLPGRPYNEQFF.

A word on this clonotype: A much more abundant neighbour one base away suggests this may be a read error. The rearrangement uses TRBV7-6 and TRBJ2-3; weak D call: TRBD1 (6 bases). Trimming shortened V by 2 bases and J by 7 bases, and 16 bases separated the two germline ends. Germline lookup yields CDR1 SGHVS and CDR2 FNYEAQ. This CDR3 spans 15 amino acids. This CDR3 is CASSLFADSGNTQYF. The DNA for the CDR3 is TGTGCCAGCAGCTTATTCGCGGACAGTGGAAATACGCAGTATTTT.

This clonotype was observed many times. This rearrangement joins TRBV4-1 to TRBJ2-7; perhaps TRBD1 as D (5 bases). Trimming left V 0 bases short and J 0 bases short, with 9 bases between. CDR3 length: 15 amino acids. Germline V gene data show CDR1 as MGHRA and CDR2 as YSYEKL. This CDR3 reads CASSQEWTSSYEQYF. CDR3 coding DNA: TGCGCCAGCAGCCAAGAATGGACATCCTCCTACGAGCAGTACTTC.